This is a list of T cell receptor beta chains from one sample in a study of shared clonotypes between healthy human individuals. Here immunoSEQ multiplex PCR was the method, and the copy in TCRdb shows in-frame clones only, minus some. The table lists 800,000 to 950,000 clones, 90% to 98% of them singletons, with less than 0.25% in the top ten. Sample: naive CD8+ T cells sorted from blood. The receptors were sampled from a man aged 25-40 years in good health. Each CDR3 is given with its conserved first and last residue.

V: TRBV28; J: TRBJ2-7; CDR3: CASNLPRGSNYEQYF
V: TRBV7-9; J: TRBJ1-1; CDR3: CASSPGGRENTEAFF
V: TRBV2; J: TRBJ2-7; CDR3: CASRDHRQGYPYEQYF
V: TRBV28; J: TRBJ1-2; CDR3: CASSRDSSTYGYTF
V: TRBV15; J: TRBJ1-1; CDR3: CATSRDRNTEAFF
V: TRBV7-2; J: TRBJ2-7; CDR3: CASSRWTSGSYEQYF
V: TRBV19; J: TRBJ2-1; CDR3: CASSMLAGGPGNEQFF
V: TRBV7-9; J: TRBJ1-1; CDR3: CASSLAPGREAFF
V: TRBV11-2; J: TRBJ2-7; CDR3: CASSLVRDSNYEQYF
V: TRBV7-9; J: TRBJ2-7; CDR3: CASSLKDYDEQYF
V: TRBV19; J: TRBJ1-5; CDR3: CATKLGGGNQPQHF
V: TRBV7-6; J: TRBJ2-5; CDR3: CASSFLPQETQYF
V: TRBV5-1; J: TRBJ1-2; CDR3: CASSSNDGYTF
V: TRBV19; J: TRBJ2-7; CDR3: CASRLAGAYEQYF
V: TRBV27; J: TRBJ2-1; CDR3: CASSLYVQGPDEQFF
V: TRBV7-2; J: TRBJ2-5; CDR3: CASSPTFKWTQETQYF
V: TRBV7-9; J: TRBJ2-1; CDR3: CASMDEYNEQFF
V: TRBV25-1; J: TRBJ2-7; CDR3: CASRGQGAYEQYF
V: TRBV6-1; J: TRBJ2-3; CDR3: CASSEGVGRSTYTQYF
V: TRBV11-2; J: TRBJ2-7; CDR3: CASSFGIGLNEQYF
V: TRBV5-4; J: TRBJ2-7; CDR3: CASSPGVRSEQYF
V: TRBV7-9; J: TRBJ1-1; CDR3: CASNHRDRGDTEAFF
V: TRBV29-1; J: TRBJ2-7; CDR3: CSVFIPDSYEQYF
V: TRBV7-9; J: TRBJ2-2; CDR3: CASNRRDLGTGELFF
V: TRBV7-8; J: TRBJ2-3; CDR3: CASSLPVQGWTDTQYF
V: TRBV7-3; J: TRBJ2-2; CDR3: CASSLWTGTGELFF
V: TRBV27; J: TRBJ2-7; CDR3: CASSPPRGRIQQYF
V: TRBV14; J: TRBJ2-2; CDR3: CASSQWGQSANTGELFF
V: TRBV4-1; J: TRBJ2-7; CDR3: CASSQARGTYEQYF
V: TRBV5-8; J: TRBJ1-2; CDR3: CASSLATGVYGYTF
V: TRBV6-5; J: TRBJ2-7; CDR3: CASSYDSAGGYEQYF
V: TRBV27; J: TRBJ2-7; CDR3: CASSLGRSSYEQYF
V: TRBV15; J: TRBJ2-1; CDR3: CATSRPMGSREHEQFF
V: TRBV10-3; J: TRBJ2-2; CDR3: CAIGITGELFF
V: TRBV27; J: TRBJ2-7; CDR3: CASSWNGYEQYF
V: TRBV7-9; J: TRBJ2-3; CDR3: CASSPPRGERGTDTQYF
V: TRBV5-1; J: TRBJ2-1; CDR3: CASSPSWTDYNEQFF
V: TRBV30; J: TRBJ1-2; CDR3: CAWSFGQGNDGYTF
V: TRBV11-2; J: TRBJ2-1; CDR3: CASSLDSGGGSYNEQFF
V: TRBV2; J: TRBJ2-7; CDR3: CASSGGQIAPGEQYF
V: TRBV11-2; J: TRBJ2-3; CDR3: CASSFRVGDTQYF